This T cell receptor (beta chain) was captured by sequencing in a study of preoperative IRX-2 immunotherapy in early breast cancer. Treatment reported: preoperative locoregional IRX-2 cytokine immunotherapy. This phase Ib study tested locoregional IRX-2 cytokine immunotherapy given before surgery. Some clones are missing from TCRdb's copy, which holds only in-frame ones; the method was immunoSEQ multiplex PCR. The profile shows fewer than 30,000 clones, roughly 89% of them singletons. This CDR3 region has 13 residues. Germline V gives CDR1 LNHDA, CDR2 SQIVND (reference sequence). The V end was cut by 5 bases, the J end by 5 bases, with 10 bases between.

The TCR comes from a human donor with breast cancer. The sample was gathered from a patient treated with IRX-2 immunotherapy. This rearrangement joins TRBV19 to TRBJ1-5; no clear D. The CDR3 region is CASSPDPYQPQHF. The CDR3 DNA is TGTGCCAGTAGTCCCGATCCTTATCAGCCCCAGCATTTT.